The present T cell receptor (beta chain) was sequenced within a study of CD8+ T cells in alopecia areata. Study overall: Those patients who were treated received oral tofacitinib, which was given at 5 to 10 mg twice daily for moderate-to-severe alopecia areata. Whole-study findings and limits: Association of baseline CD8+ expansion with response is uncertain owing to one nonresponder. Scalp sequencing captures resident alphabeta T cells of normal skin too.

Treatment defined: oral pan-JAK inhibitor, 5-10 mg twice daily. Both peripheral blood and punch biopsies of lesional scalp skin were obtained from patients who had alopecia areata. From germline, CDR1 is SQVTM and CDR2 ANQGSEA. V gave up 6 bases and J gave up 8 bases; unmatched junction bases: 4. CDR3 length: 11 residues. This clone has just a few counts. Its antigen remains unidentified. cDNA prepared by RNA extraction and subsequent reverse transcription served as the template for sequencing. Using immunoSEQ multiplex PCR, the repertoire was profiled, and TCRdb retains in-frame clones only, with some absent. The sample consists of fewer than 250,000 clones, 30% to 40% of them appearing once.

V gene TRBV29-1 combines with J gene TRBJ1-2, with TRBD1 identical over 9 bases. Material: CD4+ T cells sorted from blood, obtained between weeks 30 and 35, from a patient treated with tofacitinib. The clonotype was recovered from a human donor with alopecia areata. CDR3 in DNA: TGCAGCGTACAGGGGGCAGAGGGCTACACCTTC. Translated, it gives CSVQGAEGYTF. Looking up the rest from reference TRBV29-1 and TRBJ1-2 gives the full variable domain: SAVISQKPSRDICQRGTSLTIQCQVDSQVTMMFWYRQQPGQSLTLIATANQGSEATYESGFVIDKFPISRPNLTFSTLTVSNMSPEDSSIYLCSVQGAEGYTFGSGTRLTVV.